Sequencing of this T cell receptor (beta chain) was carried out in a study of T cell repertoires in cytomegalovirus infection. Study in general: Public TCR beta signatures marked donors with CMV infection and the matching HLA.

Worth noting for this clonotype: Germline is not matched at one junction end, which may reflect a read error.

A single record per CDR3 protein comes from TCRdb applying MiXCR to the reads. The table lists more than 150,000 distinct CDR3 sequences, under 30% of them singletons. Sequences were obtained from PBMCs. The sequence derives from a human donor in good health (CMV status not recorded). Some clones in this sample may be carry-over from other donors' samples.

The CDR3: CTSSSQNYYEQYF. The CDR3 DNA follows: TGTACCAGCAGTTCCCAGAACTACTACGAGCAGTACTTC. The J gene is TRBJ2-7, the V gene TRBV12-3 or TRBV12-4, with D unresolved. The CDR3 has 13 residues.